A selection of T cell receptor beta chains follows, all from one sample in a study of blood T cell repertoires in COVID-19. The assay was immunoSEQ multiplex PCR, and TCRdb's table has in-frame clones only and misses some. The sample lists around 200,000 clones; around 88% were seen once. Sequenced sample: PBMCs or T cells enriched from blood (not recorded which). All receptors derive from a man aged 35 to 55 with acute COVID-19. The CDR3 runs from the conserved cysteine through the conserved F or W. The D gene is left open where the match is weak. Expanded clones are given a class, and other clones once, few, many or no size at all.

TRBJ2-5 | - | TRBV24-1 | TRBD1 | TGTGCCACCAGTGTGGCGACAGGGCCAGAGACCCAGTACTTC | CATSVATGPETQYF
TRBJ2-2 | - | TRBV4-2 | TRBD2 | TGTGCCAGCAGCCAAGAGGGAGGGGATAGGGAGCTGTTTTTT | CASSQEGGDRELFF
TRBJ1-1 | - | TRBV27 | - | TGTGCCAGCATGAGCGGGGCAAATGAAGCTTTCTTT | CASMSGANEAFF
TRBJ2-7 | - | TRBV19 | - | TGTGCCAGTAGTTCCATAGGGGCGGCCTACGAGCAGTACTTC | CASSSIGAAYEQYF
TRBJ2-1 | - | TRBV5-4 | TRBD2 | TGTGCCAGCAGCTTGAAGGGACTAGCGGGAGGTCCCTACAATGAGCAGTTCTTC | CASSLKGLAGGPYNEQFF
TRBJ2-6 | - | TRBV5-1 | - | TGCGCCAGCAGCTTCCAGGTTGGGGCCAACGTCCTGACTTTC | CASSFQVGANVLTF
TRBJ2-3 | - | TRBV28 | TRBD1 | TGTGCCAGCAGTTTTCCGGGGACAGAGACTAGCACAGATACGCAGTATTTT | CASSFPGTETSTDTQYF
TRBJ2-3 | - | TRBV11-2 | TRBD2 | TGTGCCAGCAGCAAACGACAGAGGACTAGGGGCCCAGATACGCAGTATTTT | CASSKRQRTRGPDTQYF
TRBJ2-2 | - | TRBV4-2 | TRBD2 | TGTGCCAGCAGCCTAGGACTAGCGGGCACCGGGGAGCTGTTTTTT | CASSLGLAGTGELFF
TRBJ1-5 | - | TRBV10-3 | - | TGTGCCATCAGGGCGGGGATGGATCAGCCCCAGCATTTT | CAIRAGMDQPQHF
TRBJ2-5 | few | TRBV19 | TRBD2 | TGTGCCAGTAGCCCTTTCGGGAGGGAGAAGCAAGAGACCCAGTACTTC | CASSPFGREKQETQYF
TRBJ2-5 | once | TRBV7-9 | - | TGTGCCAGCAGCTTAGCGCGAGGGGGGGCGGAGACCCAGTACTTC | CASSLARGGAETQYF
TRBJ2-4 | - | TRBV2 | - | TGTGCCTCCGTCCGGGGTTATTCGAACATTCAGTACTTC | CASVRGYSNIQYF
TRBJ1-1 | - | TRBV28 | - | TGTGCCAGCAGTTTGGGGCAAACTGAAGCTTTCTTT | CASSLGQTEAFF
TRBJ2-2 | once | TRBV2 | - | TGTGCCAGCACGCGGAACACCGGGGAGCTGTTTTTT | CASTRNTGELFF
TRBJ1-6 | - | TRBV6-2/TRBV6-3 | - | TGTGCCAGCAGTCACCCCCCGGACAGCGACTCACCCCTCCACTTT | CASSHPPDSDSPLHF
TRBJ2-2 | - | TRBV19 | TRBD2 | TGTGCCAGTAGTTACCGAGGGAAGCGGGACCCCGGGGAGCTGTTTTTT | CASSYRGKRDPGELFF
TRBJ2-1 | - | TRBV11-3 | - | TGTGCCAGCAGCTTTCAGGGGCGGAATGAGCAGTTCTTC | CASSFQGRNEQFF
TRBJ2-5 | many | TRBV3-1/TRBV3-2 | TRBD2 | TGTGCCAGCAGCCTTTTAGAGGGAGGGCTGGGAGAGACCCAGTACTTC | CASSLLEGGLGETQYF
TRBJ2-7 | - | TRBV28 | TRBD1 | TGTGCCAGCACCTCGGGACAGGGGGTCTACGAGCAGTACTTC | CASTSGQGVYEQYF
TRBJ2-5 | - | TRBV12-3/TRBV12-4 | - | TGTGCCAGCAGTCTCCAAGAGACCCAGTACTTC | CASSLQETQYF
TRBJ2-2 | - | TRBV28 | - | TGTGCCAGCAGTTTTAGCACCGGGGAGCTGTTTTTT | CASSFSTGELFF
TRBJ2-6 | - | TRBV28 | TRBD2 | TGTGCCACCTCCGCTAGCGGGGGCCGCCCTGGGGCCAACGTCCTGACTTTC | CATSASGGRPGANVLTF
TRBJ2-3 | - | TRBV24-1 | TRBD2 | TGTGCCACCAGTGATTTGCGGACTAGGGGCCCTAGCACAGATACGCAGTATTTT | CATSDLRTRGPSTDTQYF
TRBJ1-2 | - | TRBV5-1 | - | TGCGCCAGCAGCTTGGGGGGTTCGACAGATTATGGCTACACCTTC | CASSLGGSTDYGYTF
TRBJ2-7 | - | TRBV20-1 | - | TGCAGTGCTCCTCGACTCTACGAGCAGTACTTC | CSAPRLYEQYF
TRBJ2-7 | - | TRBV28 | TRBD2 | TGTGCCAGCACCCGGGAGGACGACGGCTACGAGCAGTACTTC | CASTREDDGYEQYF
TRBJ1-1 | - | TRBV18 | TRBD1 | TGTGCCAGCTCACCACGGGACAGGGGAATTTCGACTGAAGCTTTCTTT | CASSPRDRGISTEAFF
TRBJ2-3 | - | TRBV6-5 | - | TGTGCCGGTAGAACAGGGACCACAGATACGCAGTATTTT | CAGRTGTTDTQYF
TRBJ1-5 | - | TRBV30 | TRBD1 | TGTGCCTGGAGTCGGGACAGCTCTCAGCCCCAGCATTTT | CAWSRDSSQPQHF
TRBJ2-1 | - | TRBV9 | TRBD2 | TGTGCCAGCAGCGCAGAAGTAGCGGGAGCAGTTGAGCAGTTCTTC | CASSAEVAGAVEQFF
TRBJ2-7 | - | TRBV28 | - | TGTGCCAGCCTGGCCTCTCGGGAGATCTACGAGCAGTACTTC | CASLASREIYEQYF
TRBJ1-2 | - | TRBV10-3 | - | TGTGCCATCACCGAGTCCCCGGGACTCTCCTATGGCTACACCTTC | CAITESPGLSYGYTF
TRBJ2-7 | - | TRBV27 | - | TGTGCCAGCAGTTTATCGACGGGGGTCGTCACCTACGAGCAGTACTTC | CASSLSTGVVTYEQYF
TRBJ2-3 | - | TRBV6-5 | - | TGTGCCAGCAGTTCCCTACGGGTCACGGGAACAGATACGCAGTATTTT | CASSSLRVTGTDTQYF
TRBJ1-6 | - | TRBV2 | TRBD1 | TGTGCCAGTCGACAGGGAGTTAATTCACCCCTCCACTTT | CASRQGVNSPLHF
TRBJ1-5 | - | TRBV9 | - | TGTGCCAGCAGCGTAGGCGGGGCCCCGGGGAAGGAGCCCCAGCATTTT | CASSVGGAPGKEPQHF
TRBJ1-1 | - | TRBV6-2/TRBV6-3 | - | TGTGCCAGCAGCTTTAATATAATGAACACTGAAGCTTTCTTT | CASSFNIMNTEAFF
TRBJ1-2 | - | TRBV10-2 | - | TGCGCCAGCAGTGAAGGCGGAGCTAACTATGGCTACACCTTC | CASSEGGANYGYTF
TRBJ2-7 | - | TRBV21-1 | - | TGTGCCAGCAGCAACGTGTGGACTAGGAACTCCTACGAGCAGTACTTC | CASSNVWTRNSYEQYF
TRBJ2-2 | - | TRBV4-2 | - | TGTGCCAGCAGCCAAGAGGGACATGAGGGCGGGGAGCTGTTTTTT | CASSQEGHEGGELFF
TRBJ1-1 | - | TRBV19 | - | TGTGCCAGTAGAGGGGCAGGAAGGAACACTGAAGCTTTCTTT | CASRGAGRNTEAFF
TRBJ2-2 | - | TRBV9 | TRBD2 | TGTGCCAGCAGACTAGCGGGAGGGTACGGGGAGCTGTTTTTT | CASRLAGGYGELFF
TRBJ1-5 | - | TRBV4-1 | - | TGCGCCAGCAGCCAAACCGGGAATCTGGATCAGCCCCAGCATTTT | CASSQTGNLDQPQHF
TRBJ2-3 | - | TRBV5-6 | TRBD2 | TGTGCCAGCAGCCGTCGGCTAGCGGGGAACACAGATACGCAGTATTTT | CASSRRLAGNTDTQYF
TRBJ2-2 | - | TRBV27 | TRBD1 | TGTGCCAGCAGAAAACCGGGACAGGGGGTAGGAGGGGAGCTGTTTTTT | CASRKPGQGVGGELFF
TRBJ1-1 | few | TRBV6-1 | TRBD1 | TGTGCCAGCAGTGAAGGGGGGGACAGGGGGCAGACTGAAGCTTTCTTT | CASSEGGDRGQTEAFF
TRBJ2-1 | - | TRBV5-1 | TRBD2 | TGCGCCAGCAGCTTTAGCGGGGTCAACAATGAGCAGTTCTTC | CASSFSGVNNEQFF
TRBJ2-2 | - | TRBV7-9 | TRBD2 | TGTGCCAGCAGCGCGGCGGGAGTAGGCACCGGGGAGCTGTTTTTT | CASSAAGVGTGELFF
TRBJ2-1 | - | TRBV24-1 | - | TGTGCCACCAGTGCTCCCGGAGAGGGGACTGTCTACAATGAGCAGTTCTTC | CATSAPGEGTVYNEQFF
TRBJ2-1 | - | TRBV9 | - | TGTGCCAGCAGCCCCGGGAGCTACAATGAGCAGTTCTTC | CASSPGSYNEQFF
TRBJ1-1 | few | TRBV10-1 | TRBD1 | TGCGCCAGCAGTGAGTCGGGGACAGGGGGCGCGGGCACTGAAGCTTTCTTT | CASSESGTGGAGTEAFF
TRBJ1-1 | - | TRBV28 | - | TGTGCCAGCAGTGCTTTACAGGATCATTTGAACACTGAAGCTTTCTTT | CASSALQDHLNTEAFF
TRBJ2-5 | - | TRBV4-2 | TRBD1 | TGTGCCAGCGCCCTGGTGACAGGGGCGATGGAGACCCAGTACTTC | CASALVTGAMETQYF
TRBJ2-7 | - | TRBV6-5 | - | TGTGCCAGCAGGTCCCTTCCCGGCTACGAGCAGTACTTC | CASRSLPGYEQYF